The 12 T cell receptor beta chains in this list originate from one sample, sequenced in a study of shared clonotypes between healthy human individuals. Sequenced by immunoSEQ multiplex PCR; TCRdb stores in-frame clones only, minus some. Here the sample spans 2 million or so clones, over 85% being singletons. Sequencing input: naive CD4+ T cells sorted from blood. Subset in this sample: CD45RA+ positively selected. Every receptor here comes from a man between 18 and 29 years old in good health.

The chain combines TRBV30 with TRBJ2-7; 10 bases align to TRBD1. The germline V gene has CDR1 GTSNPN and CDR2 SVGIG (reference sequence). V was clipped by 3 bases and J by 6 bases; unmatched bases: 11. CDR3 length: 15 amino acids. Here the CDR3 DNA reads TGTGCCTGGAGCTATGACAGGGGGCAGTTCTCCGAGCAGTACTTC. It is translated as CAWSYDRGQFSEQYF.

The chain carries TRBV5-1 and TRBJ1-6; TRBD1 matches at 7 bases. The CDR3 contains 14 residues. Looked up from germline, CDR1 is SGHRS and CDR2 is YFSETQ. The junction had 2 bases not matched to a gene; V was cut back by 2 bases and J by 6 bases. The CDR3 DNA is TGCGCCAGCAGCTTCACAGGGGTTAATTCACCCCTCCACTTT. Its protein is CASSFTGVNSPLHF. The full variable domain, rest sourced from reference TRBV5-1 and TRBJ1-6, is KAGVTQTPRYLIKTRGQQVTLSCSPISGHRSVSWYQQTPGQGLQFLFEYFSETQRNKGNFPGRFSGRQFSNSRSEMNVSTLELGDSALYLCASSFTGVNSPLHFGNGTRLTVT.

The chain has TRBV5-1 and TRBJ1-1; TRBD1 matches 8 bases. Germline CDR1 SGHRS, CDR2 YFSETQ. This CDR3 is built from 13 residues. The J segment lost 3 bases and the V segment lost 7 bases, leaving 5 bases of the junction unmatched. In DNA form, the CDR3 reads TGCGCCAGCCGGGGACAGGAGGACACTGAAGCTTTCTTT. Amino acid sequence: CASRGQEDTEAFF.

V usage is TRBV27 and J usage is TRBJ1-2; D perhaps matches TRBD1 (5 bases). The germline CDR1 and CDR2 sequences are MNHEY and SMNVEV (reference sequence). The CDR3 loop spans 14 amino acids. V lost 4 bases and J 8 bases, leaving 17 bases between the germline ends. CDR3 sequence reads: CASSSPTGERGYTF. The CDR3 DNA reads TGTGCCAGCAGTTCACCCACGGGGGAGCGCGGCTACACCTTC.

The chain uses TRBV2 and TRBJ1-3; the D gene is possibly TRBD1 (5 bases). V lost 6 bases and J lost 0, with 12 bases in between. The CDR3 consists of 15 residues. Germline V gives CDR1 SNHLY, CDR2 FYNNEI. CDR3 loop: CASRQPGTSGNTIYF. CDR3 nucleotides: TGTGCCAGCAGACAACCCGGGACCTCTGGAAACACCATATATTTT.

As regards this clone: One junction end disagrees with the germline gene, perhaps due to a read error. The J gene is TRBJ2-7, the V gene TRBV18; D could derive from TRBD1 or TRBD2 (5 bases each). This CDR3 region has 13 residues. Germline V CDR1 and CDR2: KGHSH, LQKENI. The CDR3 DNA reads as TGTGCCAGCTCATCAGGCCTGGACAACCTGCGGGACTTC. Translation gives CASSSGLDNLRDF. Based on the CDR3 plus reference TRBV18 and TRBJ2-7, the full variable domain is NAGVMQNPRHLVRRRGQEARLRCSPMKGHSHVYWYRQLPEEGLKFMVYLQKENIIDESGMPKERFSAEFPKEGPSILRIQQVVRGDSAAYFCASSSGLDNLRDFGPGTRLTVT.

V is TRBV14 and J is TRBJ2-3; 7 nucleotides agree with TRBD1. V lost 4 bases, J lost 4 bases, and 8 bases stayed unmatched. This CDR3 contains 15 residues. CDR1 is SGHDN, CDR2 FVKESK, per germline. The CDR3 bases are TGTGCCAGCAGCCGGACAGGCCGAAGGGCAGATACGCAGTATTTT. It translates to CASSRTGRRADTQYF.

The chain carries TRBV19 and TRBJ2-6; D unclear. This CDR3 comprises 17 residues. Germline CDR1 reads LNHDA; CDR2 reads SQIVND (reference sequence). Trimming removed 2 bases from V and 1 base from J, with 12 bases in between. CDR3 DNA: TGTGCCAGTAGTATACCCCAGATGGGTTCTGGGGCCAACGTCCTGACTTTC. Encoded protein: CASSIPQMGSGANVLTF.

The chain carries TRBV5-5 and TRBJ2-7; D is unclear. The CDR3 contains 14 residues. Germline V CDR1 and CDR2: SGHKS, YYEKEE (reference sequence). Trimming took 1 base from V and 0 from J, leaving 8 bases between them. The CDR3 loop is CASSLSLPSYEQYF. As DNA, the CDR3 is TGTGCCAGCAGCTTGAGCCTGCCCTCCTACGAGCAGTACTTC.

The chain employs TRBV4-3 and TRBJ2-7, with 12 bases matching TRBD2. This CDR3 contains 15 residues. Germline V lookup: CDR1 LGHNA, CDR2 YSLEER. Trimming removed 5 bases from V and 4 bases from J; junction bases left unmatched: 6. CDR3 nucleotides: TGCGCCAGCAGCGAGGGGACTAGCGGGCTATACGAGCAGTACTTC. It is translated as CASSEGTSGLYEQYF.

J is TRBJ2-1 and V is TRBV9; no clear D. The CDR3 totals 14 residues. Germline values: CDR1 SGDLS, CDR2 YYNGEE. Trimming stripped 8 bases from V and 4 bases from J, with 16 bases between. The CDR3 DNA follows: TGTGCCAGGAAGTCTACGTGGCCATACAATGAGCAGTTCTTC. It yields the protein CARKSTWPYNEQFF.

This rearrangement joins TRBV11-2 to TRBJ1-2, with D unresolved. The CDR3 consists of 13 residues. Trimming cost V 4 bases and J 7 bases, with 13 bases left between them. The germline V gene has CDR1 SGHAT and CDR2 FQNNGV. The CDR3 DNA reads TGTGCCAGCAGCTCAATTTCGGTTATTGGCTACACCTTC. The encoded protein is CASSSISVIGYTF.